This T cell receptor beta chain was profiled in a study of blood T cell repertoires in COVID-19. Study-level background: The study drew acute and convalescent COVID-19 samples from the United States, Italy and Spain. Nucleic acid was either cDNA or gDNA, and it came from T cells, B-cell-depleted T cells, or PBMCs.

From germline, CDR1 is SGHTA and CDR2 FQGNSA. Trimming left V 5 bases short and J 0 bases short, with 10 bases between. The CDR3 spans 14 residues. Per the authors' pipeline: Amplified reference gene primers provided the basis for estimating nucleated cell counts. Sequencing was performed with immunoSEQ multiplex PCR; in TCRdb, only in-frame clones are kept and a portion is missing. From that table come the V and J calls and clone size; the DNA was used to work out D and trimming. The table lists around 82,000 clones, 75% to 90% of them singletons. Sequences were obtained from peripheral blood. This chain connects TRBV7-2 to TRBJ1-1; D remains unclear. The TCR originated in a man older than 75 with COVID-19, enrolled during active disease. CDR3 in amino acids: CASSPDNLNTEAFF. The DNA of the CDR3 is TGTGCCAGCAGCCCCGACAATCTGAACACTGAAGCTTTCTTT.